The 14 T cell receptor beta chains below were found in one sample sequenced in a study of T-cell reconstitution after alpha-beta-depleted transplantation in children. The library targeted TCRbeta and was prepared with unique molecular identifiers. TCRdb used MiXCR to reprocess the PCR reads, holding one entry per CDR3 protein. Of roughly 340,000 distinct CDR3 sequences in the sample, roughly 15% are singletons; the top ten hold roughly 40%. Source: PBMCs, mostly from graft donor cells, taken 360 days after TCRalphabeta/CD19-depleted stem cell transplant. The source is a male patient between 2 and 9 years old who had a stem cell transplant for acute lymphoblastic leukemia, so the T cells may come from the graft donor.

This clonotype was seen only a few times. This chain links TRBV5-1 with TRBJ2-1, with TRBD1 as a possible D gene (6 bases). Trimming took off 3 bases at V and 5 bases at J, with 15 bases between the two ends. This CDR3 has 15 amino acids. In germline, CDR1 is SGHRS, CDR2 YFSETQ. The CDR3 nucleotides read TGCGCCAGCAGCTCGAGACAGGTATTTCACAATGAGCAGTTCTTC. It codes for CASSSRQVFHNEQFF.

The rearrangement links TRBV6-2 or TRBV6-3 to TRBJ2-3, with D maybe TRBD2 (5 bases). Germline CDR1 reads MNHEY; CDR2 reads SVGEGT. The CDR3 loop spans 13 amino acids. V lost 8 bases and J lost 7, with 16 bases in between. The CDR3 sequence is CASVSSAGNTQYF. CDR3 nucleotides: TGTGCCAGCGTCTCTTCGGCGGGCAATACGCAGTATTTT.

This clonotype has a handful of counts. The J gene is TRBJ2-5, the V gene TRBV4-2, with 7 bases aligning to TRBD1. CDR1 is LGHNA, CDR2 YNFKEQ, per germline. CDR3 length: 14 residues. J lost 4 bases, V lost 4 bases, and 6 bases had no gene match. The CDR3 DNA reads as TGTGCCAGCAGCCGGACAGGTGGGGGAGAGACCCAGTACTTC. This gives the protein CASSRTGGGETQYF.

This clonotype was seen only a few times. The chain is built from TRBV4-1 and TRBJ2-7, with D perhaps matching TRBD1 (6 bases). CDR1 MGHRA and CDR2 YSYEKL come from the germline V gene. V was shortened by 1 base and J by 6 bases, with 10 bases between the two germline ends. The CDR3 runs to 13 residues. CDR3 amino acids: CASSQATGFEQYF. The CDR3 DNA is TGCGCCAGCAGCCAAGCTACAGGGTTCGAGCAGTACTTC.

This clonotype was detected many times. This chain joins TRBV20-1 and TRBJ1-1; 12 positions agree with TRBD1. This CDR3 contains 16 residues. With 7 bases clipped from V and 0 bases from J, the junction kept 9 bases outside the gene matches. Germline V lookup: CDR1 DFQATT, CDR2 SNEGSKA (reference sequence). The CDR3 nucleotides read TGCAGTGTTCTTGGGACAGGGGGCGGAATGAACACTGAAGCTTTCTTT. This codes for CSVLGTGGGMNTEAFF.

This clonotype was observed a handful of times. CDR3 sequence (DNA): TGTGCCAGCAGTTACAGGGTTATGACTAGCGCCTTTCCCTACGAGCAGTACTTC. Its protein is CASSYRVMTSAFPYEQYF. J is TRBJ2-7 and V is TRBV6-5; 8 positions agree with TRBD2. CDR3 size: 18 residues. Germline V gene sequence: CDR1 MNHEY, CDR2 SVGAGI. V shed 2 bases and J 2 bases; nucleotides not matched to a gene: 14.

This clonotype turned up a few times. This rearrangement joins TRBV6-5 to TRBJ2-5; tentatively, D is TRBD1 (6 bases). The CDR3 runs to 12 residues. V lost 6 bases and J lost 2, with 7 bases in between. CDR1 and CDR2 from the germline V gene are MNHEY and SVGAGI. The CDR3: CASRRGQETQYF. DNA of the CDR3: TGTGCCAGCAGGAGGGGGCAAGAGACCCAGTACTTC.

This clonotype showed up many times. The J gene is TRBJ2-3, the V gene TRBV4-1, with D possibly being TRBD2 (7 bases). CDR1 is MGHRA, CDR2 YSYEKL, per germline. V lost 3 bases, J lost 5 bases, and 18 bases lay in between. The CDR3 totals 16 residues. CDR3 nucleotide sequence: TGCGCCAGCAGCCACTTAGGGGGAGCGGGACGAGATACGCAGTATTTT. Its translation is CASSHLGGAGRDTQYF.

The chain uses TRBV5-1 and TRBJ2-7; D call uncertain. V dropped 5 bases and J dropped 3 bases, with 15 bases sitting between them. The CDR3 runs to 14 residues. In germline, CDR1 is SGHRS, CDR2 YFSETQ. The CDR3 nucleotides are TGCGCCAGCAGTTTATCCCCATCTTACTACGAGCAGTACTTC. It specifies CASSLSPSYYEQYF.

The gene calls are TRBV6-2 or TRBV6-3 and TRBJ2-1; D gene uncertain. The V gene's germline CDR1 is MNHEY and CDR2 SVGEGT. The CDR3 consists of 13 residues. The germline V and J ends were trimmed by 1 base and 2 bases, with 3 bases remaining between them. This CDR3 reads CASSYWAYNEQFF. In DNA, the CDR3 is TGTGCCAGCAGTTACTGGGCCTACAATGAGCAGTTCTTC.

This clonotype was found many times. V usage is TRBV4-2 and J usage is TRBJ2-2; perhaps TRBD1 as D (6 bases). This CDR3 comprises 15 residues. The germline V gene encodes CDR1 LGHNA and CDR2 YNFKEQ. Trimming cost V 0 bases and J 5 bases, with 10 bases left between them. This CDR3 is CASSQEQGGTGELFF. The CDR3 region has the DNA TGTGCCAGCAGCCAAGAACAGGGCGGGACCGGGGAGCTGTTTTTT.

In its sample, this clonotype was seen a few times. J is TRBJ2-5 and V is TRBV4-3; no clear D gene. Trimming left V 4 bases short and J 1 base short, with 13 bases between. The CDR3 contains 15 residues. CDR1 and CDR2 (germline): LGHNA, YSLEER. CDR3 sequence (DNA): TGCGCCAGCAGCCCTGATGCAGCGCTCCAAGAGACCCAGTACTTC. Its translation: CASSPDAALQETQYF.

This clonotype was counted a few times. The V and J genes are TRBV6-5 and TRBJ2-1; 9 bases match TRBD2. The CDR3 is 16 residues long. Germline lookup yields CDR1 MNHEY and CDR2 SVGAGI. Trimming took 2 bases from V and 4 from J; bases not matched to a gene: 6. The CDR3 region has the DNA TGTGCCAGCAGTTACCCGGGACTAGCCCTTTACAATGAGCAGTTCTTC. It yields the protein CASSYPGLALYNEQFF.

This chain connects TRBV5-2 to TRBJ2-7; the table's D call, TRBD1, was not checked against the DNA. TRBV5-2 has pseudogene status. The CDR3 length is 13 residues. The CDR3 coding sequence is TGTGCCATGGCCCCCGGGCGGGACTACGAGCAGTACTTC. Translating it yields CAMAPGRDYEQYF.